This TCR beta chain came from a study of T cells in Graves' hyperthyroidism and ophthalmopathy. Regarding the study as a whole: Blood shared most expanded thyroid clonotypes above 0.001.

This clonotype turned up a few times. Its cognate antigen is unknown. CDR3 length: 14 residues. V lost 6 bases and J lost 3, with 15 bases in between. Template material for amplifying TCR beta CDR3 regions consisted of RNA transcripts. A first-round RT-PCR of the TCR CDR3 used the HTBI primer set. One entry per CDR3 protein results from TCRdb running MiXCR on the multiplex PCR reads. The sample contains fewer than 400,000 distinct CDR3 sequences, more than 20% of which appear only once. The material sequenced was blood. The receptor's source is a man between 45 and 60 years old with Graves' hyperthyroidism. The genes are TRBV12-3 or TRBV12-4 and TRBJ2-7, with TRBD1 as a possible D gene (6 bases). The CDR3 nucleotides are TGTGCCAGCAGCTTGGGGGACACGGGCTACGAGCAGTACTTC. It encodes CASSLGDTGYEQYF.